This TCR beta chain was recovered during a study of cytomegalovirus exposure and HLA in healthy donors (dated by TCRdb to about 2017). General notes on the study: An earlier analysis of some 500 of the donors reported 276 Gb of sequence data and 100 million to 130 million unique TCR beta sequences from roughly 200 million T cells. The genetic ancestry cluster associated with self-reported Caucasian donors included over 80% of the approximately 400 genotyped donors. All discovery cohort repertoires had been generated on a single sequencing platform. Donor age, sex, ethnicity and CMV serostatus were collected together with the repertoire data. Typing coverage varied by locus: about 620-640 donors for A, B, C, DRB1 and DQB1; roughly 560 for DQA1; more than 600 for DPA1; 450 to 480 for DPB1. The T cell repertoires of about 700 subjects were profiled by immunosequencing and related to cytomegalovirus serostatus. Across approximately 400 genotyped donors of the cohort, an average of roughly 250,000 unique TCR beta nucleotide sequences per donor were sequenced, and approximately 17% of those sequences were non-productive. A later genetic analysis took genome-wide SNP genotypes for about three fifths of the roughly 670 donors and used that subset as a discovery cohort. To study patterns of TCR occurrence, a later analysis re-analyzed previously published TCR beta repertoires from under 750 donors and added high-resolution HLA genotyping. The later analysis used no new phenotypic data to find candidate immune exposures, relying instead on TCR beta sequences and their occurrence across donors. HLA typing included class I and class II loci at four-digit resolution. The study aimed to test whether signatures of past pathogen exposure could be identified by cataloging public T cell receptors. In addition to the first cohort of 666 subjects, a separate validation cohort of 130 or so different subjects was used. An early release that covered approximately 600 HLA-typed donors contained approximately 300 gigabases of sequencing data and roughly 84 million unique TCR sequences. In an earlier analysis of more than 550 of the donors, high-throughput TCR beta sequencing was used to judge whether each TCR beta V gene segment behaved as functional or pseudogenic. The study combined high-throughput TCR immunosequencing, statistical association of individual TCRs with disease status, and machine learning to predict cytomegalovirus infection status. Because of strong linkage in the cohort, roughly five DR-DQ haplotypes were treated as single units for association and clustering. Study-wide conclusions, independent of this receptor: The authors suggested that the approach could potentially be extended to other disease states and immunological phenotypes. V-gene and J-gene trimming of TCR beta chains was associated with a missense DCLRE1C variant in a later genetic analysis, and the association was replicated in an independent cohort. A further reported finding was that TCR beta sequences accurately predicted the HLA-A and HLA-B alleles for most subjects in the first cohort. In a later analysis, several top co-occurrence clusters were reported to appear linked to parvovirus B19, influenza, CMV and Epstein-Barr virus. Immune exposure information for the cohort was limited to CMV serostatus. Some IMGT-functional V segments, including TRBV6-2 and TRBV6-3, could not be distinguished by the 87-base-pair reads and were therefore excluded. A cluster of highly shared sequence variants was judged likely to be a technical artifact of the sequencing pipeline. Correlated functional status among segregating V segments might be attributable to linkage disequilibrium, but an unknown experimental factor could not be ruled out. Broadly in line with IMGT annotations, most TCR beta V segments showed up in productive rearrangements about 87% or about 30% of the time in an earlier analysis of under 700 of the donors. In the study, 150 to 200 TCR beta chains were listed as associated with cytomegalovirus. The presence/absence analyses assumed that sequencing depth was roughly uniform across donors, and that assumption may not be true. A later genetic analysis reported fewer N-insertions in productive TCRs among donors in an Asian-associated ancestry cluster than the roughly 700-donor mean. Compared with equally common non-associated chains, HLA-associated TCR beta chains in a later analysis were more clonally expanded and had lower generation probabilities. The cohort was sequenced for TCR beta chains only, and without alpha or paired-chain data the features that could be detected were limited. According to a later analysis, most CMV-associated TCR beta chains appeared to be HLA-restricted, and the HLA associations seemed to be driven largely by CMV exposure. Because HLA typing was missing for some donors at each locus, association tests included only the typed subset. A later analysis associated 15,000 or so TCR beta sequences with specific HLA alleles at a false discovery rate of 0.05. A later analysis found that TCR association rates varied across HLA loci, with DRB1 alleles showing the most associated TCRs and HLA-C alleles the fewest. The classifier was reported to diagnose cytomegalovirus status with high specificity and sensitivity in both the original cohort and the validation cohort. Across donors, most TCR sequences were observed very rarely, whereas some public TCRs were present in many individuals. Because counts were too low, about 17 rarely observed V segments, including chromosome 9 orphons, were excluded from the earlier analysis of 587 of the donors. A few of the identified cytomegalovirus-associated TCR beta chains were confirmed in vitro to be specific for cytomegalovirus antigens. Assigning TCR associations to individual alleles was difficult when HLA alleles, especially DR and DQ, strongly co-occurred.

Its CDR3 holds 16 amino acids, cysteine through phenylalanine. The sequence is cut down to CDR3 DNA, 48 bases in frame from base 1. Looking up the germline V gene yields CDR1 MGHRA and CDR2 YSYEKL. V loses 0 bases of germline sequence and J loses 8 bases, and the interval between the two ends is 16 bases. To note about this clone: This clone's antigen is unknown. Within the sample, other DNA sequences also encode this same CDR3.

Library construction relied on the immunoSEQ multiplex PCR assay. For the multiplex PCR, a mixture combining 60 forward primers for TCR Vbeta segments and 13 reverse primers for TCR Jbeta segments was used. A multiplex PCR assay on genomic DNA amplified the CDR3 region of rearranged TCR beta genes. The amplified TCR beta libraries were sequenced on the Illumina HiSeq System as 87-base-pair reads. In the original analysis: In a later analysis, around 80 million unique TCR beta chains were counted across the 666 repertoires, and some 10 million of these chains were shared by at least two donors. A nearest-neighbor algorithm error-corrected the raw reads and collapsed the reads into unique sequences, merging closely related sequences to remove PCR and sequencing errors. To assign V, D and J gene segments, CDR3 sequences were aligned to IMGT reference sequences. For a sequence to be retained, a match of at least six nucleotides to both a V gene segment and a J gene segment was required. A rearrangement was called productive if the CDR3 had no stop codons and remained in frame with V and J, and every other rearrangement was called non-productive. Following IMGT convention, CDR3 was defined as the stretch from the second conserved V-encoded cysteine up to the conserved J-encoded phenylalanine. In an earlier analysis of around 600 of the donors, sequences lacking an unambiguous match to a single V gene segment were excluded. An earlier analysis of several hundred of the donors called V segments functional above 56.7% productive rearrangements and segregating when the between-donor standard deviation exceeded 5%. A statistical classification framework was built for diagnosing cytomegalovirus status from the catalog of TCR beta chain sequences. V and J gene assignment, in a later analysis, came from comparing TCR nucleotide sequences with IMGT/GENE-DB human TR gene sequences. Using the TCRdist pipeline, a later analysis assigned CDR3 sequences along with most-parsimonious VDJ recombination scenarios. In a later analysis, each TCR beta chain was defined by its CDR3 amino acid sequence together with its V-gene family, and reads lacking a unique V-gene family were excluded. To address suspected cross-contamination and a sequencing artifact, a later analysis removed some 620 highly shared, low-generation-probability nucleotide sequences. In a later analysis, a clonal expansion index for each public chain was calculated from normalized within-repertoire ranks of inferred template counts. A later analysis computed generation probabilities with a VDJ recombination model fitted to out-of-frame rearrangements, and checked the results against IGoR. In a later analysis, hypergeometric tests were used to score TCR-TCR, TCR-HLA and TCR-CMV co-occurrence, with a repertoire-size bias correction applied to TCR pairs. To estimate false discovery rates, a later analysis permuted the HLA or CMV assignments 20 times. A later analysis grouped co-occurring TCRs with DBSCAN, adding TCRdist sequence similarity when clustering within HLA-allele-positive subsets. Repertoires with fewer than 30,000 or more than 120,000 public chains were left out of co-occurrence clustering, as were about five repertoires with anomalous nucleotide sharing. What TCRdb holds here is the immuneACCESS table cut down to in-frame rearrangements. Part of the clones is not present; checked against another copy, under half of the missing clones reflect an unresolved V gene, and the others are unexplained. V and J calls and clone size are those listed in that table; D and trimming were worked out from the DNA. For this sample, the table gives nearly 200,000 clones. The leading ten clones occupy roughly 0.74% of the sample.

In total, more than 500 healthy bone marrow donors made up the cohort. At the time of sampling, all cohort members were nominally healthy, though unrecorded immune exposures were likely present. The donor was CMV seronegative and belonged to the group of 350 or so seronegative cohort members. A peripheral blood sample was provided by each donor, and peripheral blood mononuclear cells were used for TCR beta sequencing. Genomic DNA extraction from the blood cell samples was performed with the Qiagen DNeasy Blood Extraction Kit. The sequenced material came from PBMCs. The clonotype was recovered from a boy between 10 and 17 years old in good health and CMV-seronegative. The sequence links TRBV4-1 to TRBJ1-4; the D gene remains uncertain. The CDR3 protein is CASSQEGPPRGEKLFF. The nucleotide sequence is TGCGCCAGCAGCCAAGAAGGACCCCCTCGGGGAGAAAAACTGTTTTTT.